This entry describes one TCR beta chain. The antigen remains unidentified. PCR employed 60 Vbeta and 13 Jbeta primers. Clones were read by immunoSEQ multiplex PCR, and TCRdb kept only the in-frame ones, dropping some. The table lists more than 130,000 clones, around 80% of them singletons. The CDR3 contains 13 residues. V dropped 6 bases and J dropped 5 bases, with 14 bases sitting between them. Germline assignment: CDR1 MNHEY and CDR2 SVGAGI. The sample belongs to a study of cytomegalovirus exposure and HLA in healthy donors. About the research overall: Within the Caucasian-associated ancestry cluster were 81% of the approximately 390 genotyped donors. General study results and limits: Productive rates of about 87% or about 30% were seen for most TCR beta V segments in an earlier analysis.

Sequencing used PBMCs. V is TRBV6-5 and J is TRBJ2-7; unclear D gene. The sequence was obtained from a man between 35 and 55 years old in good health and CMV-seropositive. Here the CDR3 reads CASSWRARDEQYF. DNA of the CDR3: TGTGCCAGCAGCTGGAGAGCGAGAGACGAGCAGTACTTC.